A selection of T cell receptor beta chains follows, all from one sample in a study of cytomegalovirus exposure and HLA in healthy donors. TCRdb's copy holds only in-frame clones and misses some; the assay was immunoSEQ multiplex PCR. The sample lists tens of thousands of clones; 70% to 80% were seen once. The sample consisted of PBMCs. Receptors originate from a man aged 55 to 69 in good health and CMV-seronegative. CDR3s include the opening cysteine and the closing phenylalanine or tryptophan. D genes are given only for firm matches. Expanded clones are given a class, and other clones once, few, many or no size at all.

D gene	V gene	J gene	clone size	CDR3 protein	CDR3 DNA
NA	TRBV2	TRBJ2-1	NA	CASSGDVQGRNEQFF	TGTGCCAGCAGTGGAGACGTACAGGGACGGAATGAGCAGTTCTTC
TRBD1	TRBV4-1	TRBJ2-6	NA	CASSQRDRAVSGANVLTF	TGCGCCAGCAGCCAACGGGACAGGGCTGTCTCTGGGGCCAACGTCCTGACTTTC
TRBD1	TRBV19	TRBJ2-1	few	CASTDRAFYNEQFF	TGTGCCAGTACGGACAGGGCATTCTACAATGAGCAGTTCTTC
NA	TRBV7-2	TRBJ1-4	NA	CASSLTTATNEKLFF	TGTGCCAGCAGCCTCACGACAGCAACTAATGAAAAACTGTTTTTT
NA	TRBV5-5	TRBJ1-1	NA	CASSSTTGLHTEAFF	TGTGCCAGCAGCTCGACCACAGGGCTTCACACTGAAGCTTTCTTT
TRBD1	TRBV5-1	TRBJ2-7	few	CASSLDRGSYEQYF	TGCGCCAGCAGCCTGGACAGGGGCTCGTACGAGCAGTACTTC
NA	TRBV15	TRBJ2-1	NA	CATSRAGRNNEQFF	TGTGCCACCAGCAGGGCTGGGAGGAACAATGAGCAGTTCTTC
TRBD2	TRBV5-4	TRBJ2-1	NA	CASSLAGGTRVHEQFF	TGTGCCAGCAGCTTGGCGGGAGGGACTCGGGTCCATGAGCAGTTCTTC
TRBD1	TRBV7-9	TRBJ1-6	NA	CASSPQGARNSPLHF	TGTGCCAGCAGTCCACAGGGGGCCAGGAATTCACCCCTCCACTTT
NA	TRBV28	TRBJ2-2	once	CASKVGHQNTGELFF	TGTGCCAGCAAAGTTGGGCACCAGAACACCGGGGAGCTGTTTTTT
TRBD1	TRBV5-1	TRBJ1-4	NA	CASSGQGAANEKLFF	TGCGCCAGCAGCGGACAGGGGGCGGCTAATGAAAAACTGTTTTTT
NA	TRBV30	TRBJ1-1	NA	CAWSVRGRSLEAFF	TGTGCCTGGAGTGTTAGGGGCAGGAGCTTAGAAGCTTTCTTT
TRBD1	TRBV5-1	TRBJ2-7	NA	CASNLGQGAYEQYF	TGCGCCAGCAACTTGGGACAGGGGGCCTACGAGCAGTACTTC
NA	TRBV18	TRBJ2-5	few	CASSPDSQETQYF	TGTGCCAGCTCACCGGACAGTCAAGAGACCCAGTACTTC
TRBD2	TRBV6-5	TRBJ2-5	NA	CASSPPGLAGGTQYF	TGTGCCAGCAGTCCCCCAGGACTAGCGGGAGGTACCCAGTACTTC
TRBD1	TRBV9	TRBJ1-1	few	CASSPLRTGENTEAFF	TGTGCCAGCAGCCCCTTGAGGACAGGGGAGAACACTGAAGCTTTCTTT
TRBD1	TRBV19	TRBJ2-2	NA	CASSPRQGNGELFF	TGTGCCAGTAGTCCCAGACAGGGTAACGGGGAGCTGTTTTTT
NA	TRBV7-8	TRBJ2-3	few	CASSFAGRYGDTQYF	TGTGCCAGCAGCTTTGCGGGGCGGTATGGAGATACGCAGTATTTT
NA	TRBV6-5	TRBJ1-2	NA	CARRDTSYGYTF	TGTGCCCGAAGGGACACCTCCTATGGCTACACCTTC
TRBD2	TRBV6-5	TRBJ2-1	NA	CASSLAGGNNEQFF	TGTGCCAGCAGTTTAGCGGGAGGTAACAATGAGCAGTTCTTC
TRBD1	TRBV29-1	TRBJ2-1	few	CSVERTGVIEQFF	TGCAGCGTTGAAAGAACAGGGGTCATTGAGCAGTTCTTC
NA	TRBV5-1	TRBJ2-7	once	CASSLRLGAQPYEQYF	TGCGCCAGCAGCCTGCGCCTGGGGGCCCAACCTTACGAGCAGTACTTC
NA	TRBV6-1	TRBJ1-1	NA	CASRIQTGHGPEAFF	TGTGCCAGCAGGATTCAAACAGGGCATGGGCCTGAAGCTTTCTTT
TRBD2	TRBV19	TRBJ2-1	NA	CASNEAGVHNEQFF	TGTGCCAGTAACGAAGCGGGAGTGCACAATGAGCAGTTCTTC
TRBD2	TRBV5-4	TRBJ2-1	NA	CASSLAPLTSGGAYEQFF	TGTGCCAGCAGCTTGGCCCCACTAACTAGCGGGGGGGCGTATGAGCAGTTCTTC
NA	TRBV5-4	TRBJ1-4	NA	CASSFGGDYEKLFF	TGTGCCAGCAGCTTTGGGGGGGATTATGAAAAACTGTTTTTT
TRBD1	TRBV28	TRBJ2-3	once	CASRTRGQGAHGDTQYF	TGTGCCAGCAGAACTAGGGGACAGGGGGCCCATGGAGATACGCAGTATTTT
NA	TRBV5-1	TRBJ2-3	NA	CASSLVAGSTDTQYF	TGCGCCAGCAGCTTGGTTGCGGGGAGCACAGATACGCAGTATTTT
NA	TRBV7-8	TRBJ2-3	NA	CASSPLGGAWGDTQYF	TGTGCCAGCAGCCCACTTGGAGGGGCTTGGGGGGATACGCAGTATTTT
TRBD1	TRBV13	TRBJ2-7	once	CASSDTGGGYEQYF	TGTGCCAGCAGCGATACAGGGGGCGGGTACGAGCAGTACTTC
NA	TRBV5-4	TRBJ2-5	NA	CASSLPTQETQYF	TGTGCCAGCAGCTTACCTACCCAAGAGACCCAGTACTTC
NA	TRBV29-1	TRBJ1-1	NA	CSVALTGTKNTEAFF	TGCAGCGTCGCCTTAACCGGGACAAAGAACACTGAAGCTTTCTTT